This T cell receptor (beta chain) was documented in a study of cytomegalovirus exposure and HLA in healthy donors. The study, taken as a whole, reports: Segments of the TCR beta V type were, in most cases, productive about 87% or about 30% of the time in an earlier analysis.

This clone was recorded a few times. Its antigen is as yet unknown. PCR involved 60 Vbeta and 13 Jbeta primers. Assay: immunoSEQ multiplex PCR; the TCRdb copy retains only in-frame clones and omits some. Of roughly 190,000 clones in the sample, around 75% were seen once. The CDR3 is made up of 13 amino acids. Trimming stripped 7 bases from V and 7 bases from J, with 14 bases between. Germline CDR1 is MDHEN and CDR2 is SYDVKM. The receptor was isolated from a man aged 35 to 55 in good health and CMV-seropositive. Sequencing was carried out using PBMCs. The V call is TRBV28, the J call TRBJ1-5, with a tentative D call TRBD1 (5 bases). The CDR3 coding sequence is TGTGCCAGCAAGCTCGGGACTAACCAGCCCCAGCATTTT. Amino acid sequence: CASKLGTNQPQHF. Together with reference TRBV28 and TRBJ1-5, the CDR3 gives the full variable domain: DVKVTQSSRYLVKRTGEKVFLECVQDMDHENMFWYRQDPGLGLRLIYFSYDVKMKEKGDIPEGYSVSREKKERFSLILESASTNQTSMYLCASKLGTNQPQHFGDGTRLSIL.